Listed below are T cell receptor beta chains from one sample, sequenced in a study of blood T cell repertoires in COVID-19. The method was immunoSEQ multiplex PCR; TCRdb's version includes in-frame clones alone and lacks a portion of them. This table holds about 110,000 clones, 82% found once. Sample: peripheral blood. The receptors here all came from a woman aged 55 to 70 with acute or convalescent COVID-19. CDR3s include the opening cysteine and the closing phenylalanine or tryptophan. The D gene is left open where the match is weak. Clone size is not always given. Where it is, it says once, few, many or a class for expanded clones.

v_call: TRBV19; j_call: TRBJ1-6; cdr3_length: 12; clone_size: .; d_call: TRBD1; cdr3_aa: CASSPQGWPLHF; cdr3_nt: TGTGCCAGTAGCCCACAGGGGTGGCCCCTCCACTTT
v_call: TRBV7-7; j_call: TRBJ2-1; cdr3_length: 14; clone_size: once; d_call: TRBD2; cdr3_aa: CASSGSGEINEQFF; cdr3_nt: TGTGCCAGCAGCGGTAGCGGGGAAATCAATGAGCAGTTCTTC
v_call: TRBV6-2/TRBV6-3; j_call: TRBJ2-1; cdr3_length: 16; clone_size: .; d_call: TRBD2; cdr3_aa: CASSYTGGGSYNEQFF; cdr3_nt: TGTGCCAGCAGTTACACTGGCGGGGGTTCCTACAATGAGCAGTTCTTC
v_call: TRBV24-1; j_call: TRBJ2-4; cdr3_length: 15; clone_size: .; d_call: .; cdr3_aa: CATSAAGGLKNIQYF; cdr3_nt: TGTGCCACCAGTGCCGCTGGGGGCCTCAAAAACATTCAGTACTTC
v_call: TRBV7-9; j_call: TRBJ1-2; cdr3_length: 15; clone_size: few; d_call: .; cdr3_aa: CASSPEQGVNYGYTF; cdr3_nt: TGTGCCAGCAGCCCGGAGCAGGGCGTGAACTATGGCTACACCTTC
v_call: TRBV6-6; j_call: TRBJ2-7; cdr3_length: 14; clone_size: .; d_call: TRBD2; cdr3_aa: CASSYSSGAYEQYF; cdr3_nt: TGTGCCAGCAGTTACTCTAGCGGGGCCTACGAGCAGTACTTC
v_call: TRBV4-1; j_call: TRBJ2-2; cdr3_length: 17; clone_size: .; d_call: TRBD1; cdr3_aa: CASSQDLGQGSTGELFF; cdr3_nt: TGCGCCAGCAGCCAAGATCTCGGACAGGGAAGTACCGGGGAGCTGTTTTTT
v_call: TRBV6-6; j_call: TRBJ2-2; cdr3_length: 16; clone_size: .; d_call: .; cdr3_aa: CASSIRDFPNTGELFF; cdr3_nt: TGTGCCAGCAGTATCCGGGACTTCCCGAACACCGGGGAGCTGTTTTTT
v_call: TRBV6-1; j_call: TRBJ2-2; cdr3_length: 15; clone_size: .; d_call: .; cdr3_aa: CASSERDRNTGELFF; cdr3_nt: TGTGCCAGCAGTGAACGCGACAGGAACACCGGGGAGCTGTTTTTT
v_call: TRBV2; j_call: TRBJ1-2; cdr3_length: 13; clone_size: .; d_call: .; cdr3_aa: CASKPGANYGYTF; cdr3_nt: TGTGCCAGCAAACCTGGAGCTAACTATGGCTACACCTTC
v_call: TRBV3-1/TRBV3-2; j_call: TRBJ1-6; cdr3_length: 14; clone_size: .; d_call: .; cdr3_aa: CASSPAGSNSPLHF; cdr3_nt: TGTGCCAGCAGCCCTGCAGGGTCGAATTCACCCCTCCACTTT
v_call: TRBV29-1; j_call: TRBJ2-1; cdr3_length: 14; clone_size: few; d_call: .; cdr3_aa: CSVKGILLGNEQFF; cdr3_nt: TGCAGCGTTAAGGGGATCCTCTTGGGCAATGAGCAGTTCTTC
v_call: TRBV4-1; j_call: TRBJ1-1; cdr3_length: 13; clone_size: .; d_call: .; cdr3_aa: CASSQGTAPRAFF; cdr3_nt: TGCGCCAGCAGCCAAGGGACAGCCCCGAGGGCTTTCTTT
v_call: TRBV7-9; j_call: TRBJ2-5; cdr3_length: 15; clone_size: .; d_call: TRBD2; cdr3_aa: CASSLGTRKEETQYF; cdr3_nt: TGTGCCAGCAGCTTAGGGACTAGAAAAGAAGAGACCCAGTACTTC
v_call: TRBV25-1; j_call: TRBJ2-7; cdr3_length: 14; clone_size: .; d_call: .; cdr3_aa: CASSEVGHLGEQYF; cdr3_nt: TGTGCCAGCAGTGAAGTGGGACACCTAGGGGAGCAGTACTTC
v_call: TRBV5-1; j_call: TRBJ1-1; cdr3_length: 13; clone_size: once; d_call: .; cdr3_aa: CASSLDAGSGAFF; cdr3_nt: TGCGCCAGCAGCTTGGATGCGGGGAGCGGAGCTTTCTTT
v_call: TRBV3-1/TRBV3-2; j_call: TRBJ1-6; cdr3_length: 18; clone_size: .; d_call: TRBD1; cdr3_aa: CASSQGTGGNSYNSPLHF; cdr3_nt: TGTGCCAGCAGCCAAGGGACAGGGGGCAACTCCTATAATTCACCCCTCCACTTT
v_call: TRBV5-6; j_call: TRBJ2-7; cdr3_length: 14; clone_size: .; d_call: TRBD1; cdr3_aa: CASSYIQGAHEQYF; cdr3_nt: TGTGCCAGCAGCTACATACAGGGGGCTCACGAGCAGTACTTC
v_call: TRBV14; j_call: TRBJ2-5; cdr3_length: 15; clone_size: .; d_call: TRBD2; cdr3_aa: CASSQGGSGGETQYF; cdr3_nt: TGTGCCAGCAGCCAAGGAGGTAGCGGGGGTGAGACCCAGTACTTC
v_call: TRBV28; j_call: TRBJ1-2; cdr3_length: 20; clone_size: .; d_call: .; cdr3_aa: CASSYEVSWRGRGGNYGYTF; cdr3_nt: TGTGCCAGCAGCTATGAGGTTTCTTGGCGGGGAAGGGGGGGTAACTATGGCTACACCTTC
v_call: TRBV5-4; j_call: TRBJ1-1; cdr3_length: 15; clone_size: .; d_call: .; cdr3_aa: CASSRQFLMNTEAFF; cdr3_nt: TGTGCCAGCAGCCGTCAGTTCCTCATGAACACTGAAGCTTTCTTT
v_call: TRBV7-2; j_call: TRBJ2-7; cdr3_length: 12; clone_size: .; d_call: .; cdr3_aa: CAGSLIRYEQYF; cdr3_nt: TGTGCCGGCAGCTTAATTCGCTACGAGCAGTACTTC
v_call: TRBV21-1; j_call: TRBJ1-5; cdr3_length: 17; clone_size: .; d_call: .; cdr3_aa: CASSKDGQGGCNQPQHF; cdr3_nt: TGTGCCAGCAGCAAAGACGGACAGGGAGGATGCAATCAGCCCCAGCATTTT
v_call: TRBV30; j_call: TRBJ2-5; cdr3_length: 12; clone_size: .; d_call: .; cdr3_aa: CAWGESAETQYF; cdr3_nt: TGTGCCTGGGGGGAGTCGGCAGAGACCCAGTACTTC
v_call: TRBV18; j_call: TRBJ2-7; cdr3_length: 14; clone_size: .; d_call: .; cdr3_aa: CASSPSVASYEQYF; cdr3_nt: TGTGCCAGCTCACCATCGGTAGCATCGTACGAGCAGTACTTC
v_call: TRBV28; j_call: TRBJ2-2; cdr3_length: 16; clone_size: .; d_call: .; cdr3_aa: CASIVTGTPATGELFF; cdr3_nt: TGTGCCAGCATCGTAACGGGGACACCAGCTACCGGGGAGCTGTTTTTT
v_call: TRBV5-1; j_call: TRBJ2-7; cdr3_length: 13; clone_size: few; d_call: .; cdr3_aa: CASSLGSSYEQYF; cdr3_nt: TGCGCCAGCAGCTTGGGGAGCTCCTACGAGCAGTACTTC
v_call: TRBV14; j_call: TRBJ1-5; cdr3_length: 15; clone_size: .; d_call: .; cdr3_aa: CASSQQGARNQPQHF; cdr3_nt: TGTGCCAGCAGCCAACAAGGGGCTCGCAATCAGCCCCAGCATTTT
v_call: TRBV10-3; j_call: TRBJ2-1; cdr3_length: 17; clone_size: few; d_call: TRBD2; cdr3_aa: CAISEVLAGTGNNEQFF; cdr3_nt: TGTGCCATCAGTGAGGTATTAGCGGGGACCGGCAACAATGAGCAGTTCTTC
v_call: TRBV5-6; j_call: TRBJ2-2; cdr3_length: 14; clone_size: .; d_call: .; cdr3_aa: CASGRIANTGELFF; cdr3_nt: TGTGCCAGTGGGAGGATTGCGAACACCGGGGAGCTGTTTTTT
v_call: TRBV27; j_call: TRBJ2-5; cdr3_length: 16; clone_size: once; d_call: .; cdr3_aa: CASSLLSRGRGETQYF; cdr3_nt: TGTGCCAGCAGTTTATTGTCTCGGGGGAGAGGAGAGACCCAGTACTTC
v_call: TRBV7-2; j_call: TRBJ1-2; cdr3_length: 13; clone_size: .; d_call: TRBD1; cdr3_aa: CASSKGTGYGYTF; cdr3_nt: TGTGCCAGCAGCAAGGGGACAGGGTATGGCTACACCTTC
v_call: TRBV6-5; j_call: TRBJ2-1; cdr3_length: 15; clone_size: .; d_call: TRBD2; cdr3_aa: CASSRTSGTYNEQFF; cdr3_nt: TGTGCCAGCAGTCGGACTAGCGGCACCTACAATGAGCAGTTCTTC
v_call: TRBV3-1/TRBV3-2; j_call: TRBJ2-5; cdr3_length: 13; clone_size: once; d_call: .; cdr3_aa: CASSQRGMETQYF; cdr3_nt: TGTGCCAGCAGCCAACGGGGGATGGAGACCCAGTACTTC
v_call: TRBV28; j_call: TRBJ1-4; cdr3_length: 15; clone_size: .; d_call: TRBD1; cdr3_aa: CASSLRTGFNEKLFF; cdr3_nt: TGTGCCAGCAGTTTACGGACAGGCTTCAATGAAAAACTGTTTTTT
v_call: TRBV4-1; j_call: TRBJ2-1; cdr3_length: 16; clone_size: .; d_call: TRBD2; cdr3_aa: CASRKGGGFSYNEQFF; cdr3_nt: TGCGCCAGCAGGAAAGGCGGGGGGTTCTCCTACAATGAGCAGTTCTTC
v_call: TRBV7-9; j_call: TRBJ2-5; cdr3_length: 11; clone_size: .; d_call: TRBD2; cdr3_aa: CASSLGRGEYF; cdr3_nt: TGTGCCAGCAGCTTAGGCCGGGGGGAGTACTTC
v_call: TRBV28; j_call: TRBJ2-3; cdr3_length: 14; clone_size: .; d_call: TRBD2; cdr3_aa: CASSSTSGGDTQYF; cdr3_nt: TGTGCCAGCAGTTCGACTAGCGGGGGGGATACGCAGTATTTT
v_call: TRBV9; j_call: TRBJ2-3; cdr3_length: 17; clone_size: .; d_call: TRBD1; cdr3_aa: CASSVAGQGVLTDTQYF; cdr3_nt: TGTGCCAGCAGCGTAGCGGGACAGGGGGTTCTCACAGATACGCAGTATTTT
v_call: TRBV28; j_call: TRBJ1-1; cdr3_length: 15; clone_size: .; d_call: TRBD1; cdr3_aa: CASSVGGQTNTEAFF; cdr3_nt: TGTGCCAGCAGTGTGGGGGGACAGACGAACACTGAAGCTTTCTTT
v_call: TRBV6-5; j_call: TRBJ1-6; cdr3_length: 13; clone_size: .; d_call: .; cdr3_aa: CASSSVTDSPLHF; cdr3_nt: TGTGCCAGCAGCTCCGTGACAGACTCACCCCTCCACTTT
v_call: TRBV6-4; j_call: TRBJ1-6; cdr3_length: 14; clone_size: few; d_call: TRBD1; cdr3_aa: CASSKTGDNSPLHF; cdr3_nt: TGTGCCAGCAGTAAGACAGGGGACAATTCACCCCTCCACTTT
v_call: TRBV7-2; j_call: TRBJ1-3; cdr3_length: 17; clone_size: .; d_call: TRBD1; cdr3_aa: CASSLQGQGVVGNTIYF; cdr3_nt: TGTGCCAGCAGCTTACAAGGACAGGGGGTTGTTGGAAACACCATATATTTT
v_call: TRBV5-1; j_call: TRBJ2-2; cdr3_length: 13; clone_size: .; d_call: .; cdr3_aa: CASTLSYTGELFF; cdr3_nt: TGCGCCAGCACCCTTAGCTATACCGGGGAGCTGTTTTTT
v_call: TRBV19; j_call: TRBJ1-5; cdr3_length: 14; clone_size: .; d_call: TRBD1; cdr3_aa: CASSSTDRYQPQHF; cdr3_nt: TGTGCCAGTAGTAGCACGGACAGGTATCAGCCCCAGCATTTT
v_call: TRBV18; j_call: TRBJ2-2; cdr3_length: 14; clone_size: .; d_call: .; cdr3_aa: CASSPRVNTGELFF; cdr3_nt: TGTGCCAGCTCGCCCCGGGTAAACACCGGGGAGCTGTTTTTT
v_call: TRBV5-1; j_call: TRBJ2-3; cdr3_length: 15; clone_size: .; d_call: TRBD2; cdr3_aa: CASKIAGGSTDTQYF; cdr3_nt: TGCGCCAGCAAAATAGCGGGGGGTAGCACAGATACGCAGTATTTT
v_call: TRBV27; j_call: TRBJ1-2; cdr3_length: 15; clone_size: .; d_call: TRBD1; cdr3_aa: CASSSRQGFQDGYTF; cdr3_nt: TGTGCCAGCAGTTCCCGACAGGGATTTCAGGATGGCTACACCTTC
v_call: TRBV12-3/TRBV12-4; j_call: TRBJ1-1; cdr3_length: 13; clone_size: once; d_call: .; cdr3_aa: CASSLAPPTEAFF; cdr3_nt: TGTGCCAGCAGTTTAGCTCCTCCCACTGAAGCTTTCTTT
v_call: TRBV7-7; j_call: TRBJ2-5; cdr3_length: 15; clone_size: .; d_call: .; cdr3_aa: CASTPRGSDQETQYF; cdr3_nt: TGTGCTAGCACCCCCCGCGGTAGCGACCAAGAGACCCAGTACTTC
v_call: TRBV6-5; j_call: TRBJ2-7; cdr3_length: 14; clone_size: .; d_call: TRBD2; cdr3_aa: CASRAKAGGLEQYF; cdr3_nt: TGTGCCAGCAGGGCAAAAGCGGGGGGGCTTGAGCAGTACTTC
v_call: TRBV11-3; j_call: TRBJ1-6; cdr3_length: 15; clone_size: .; d_call: .; cdr3_aa: CASSQRQLYNSPLHF; cdr3_nt: TGTGCCAGCAGCCAAAGACAGCTTTATAATTCACCCCTCCACTTT
v_call: TRBV6-1; j_call: TRBJ2-7; cdr3_length: 15; clone_size: .; d_call: TRBD2; cdr3_aa: CASSEPGRGVGEQYF; cdr3_nt: TGTGCCAGCAGTGAACCGGGACGGGGGGTAGGCGAGCAGTACTTC
v_call: TRBV4-1; j_call: TRBJ2-1; cdr3_length: 16; clone_size: .; d_call: TRBD2; cdr3_aa: CASSQDLGLVFNEQFF; cdr3_nt: TGCGCCAGCAGCCAAGATCTGGGACTAGTTTTCAATGAGCAGTTCTTC
v_call: TRBV5-6; j_call: TRBJ2-5; cdr3_length: 15; clone_size: .; d_call: .; cdr3_aa: CASSPGPPPGETQYF; cdr3_nt: TGTGCCAGCAGCCCAGGGCCCCCCCCAGGAGAGACCCAGTACTTC
v_call: TRBV7-9; j_call: TRBJ1-4; cdr3_length: 12; clone_size: .; d_call: .; cdr3_aa: CASSWNVGGLFF; cdr3_nt: TGTGCCAGCAGCTGGAATGTGGGGGGACTGTTTTTT
v_call: TRBV10-3; j_call: TRBJ2-1; cdr3_length: 15; clone_size: .; d_call: TRBD2; cdr3_aa: CAISGGGVTYNEQFF; cdr3_nt: TGTGCCATCAGTGGCGGGGGGGTTACCTACAATGAGCAGTTCTTC
v_call: TRBV7-9; j_call: TRBJ2-3; cdr3_length: 15; clone_size: .; d_call: TRBD2; cdr3_aa: CASSYLAGGTDTQYF; cdr3_nt: TGTGCCAGCAGCTACCTAGCGGGGGGGACAGATACGCAGTATTTT
v_call: TRBV7-2; j_call: TRBJ2-5; cdr3_length: 16; clone_size: .; d_call: TRBD2; cdr3_aa: CASSWTRGGGEETQYF; cdr3_nt: TGTGCCAGCAGCTGGACCCGGGGGGGCGGGGAAGAGACCCAGTACTTC